A single sample gave rise to the 14 T cell receptor beta chains below, sequenced in a study of identical twins. A single record per CDR3 protein comes from TCRdb applying MiXCR to the 5' RACE reads. This sample yields 210,000 or so distinct CDR3 sequences, of which about 7.5% are seen a single time; approximately 2% belongs to the top ten. These data were also filed under a second study, of yellow fever vaccine responses in identical twins.

The source material was memory (CD45RO+) T cells sorted from blood. The receptors here all came from a woman under 30 in good health.

This clonotype appeared many times. The V and J genes are TRBV28 and TRBJ2-2, with D possibly called TRBD1 or TRBD2 (5 bases each). The germline CDR1 and CDR2 sequences are MDHEN and SYDVKM. V lost 6 bases, J lost 4 bases, and 18 bases lay in between. The CDR3 is 16 amino acids. The CDR3 DNA sequence: TGTGCCAGCAGACCCCCGGGACGCCGGTTCACCGGGGAGCTGTTTTTT. Translating gives CASRPPGRRFTGELFF.

This clonotype has a handful of counts. The V call is TRBV5-5, the J call TRBJ2-3; no definite D call. Germline V CDR1 and CDR2: SGHKS, YYEKEE (reference sequence). V lost 2 bases and J lost 6, with 7 bases in between. The CDR3 runs 12 residues. CDR3 coding DNA: TGTGCCAGCAGCTTTGGGGTCGATACGCAGTATTTT. Its protein is CASSFGVDTQYF.

This clonotype was counted only a few times. The V call is TRBV20-1, the J call TRBJ2-3; 9 bases line up with TRBD1. The V segment lost 2 bases and the J segment 2 bases; nucleotides outside the gene matches: 2. Germline V gene sequence: CDR1 DFQATT, CDR2 SNEGSKA (reference sequence). This CDR3 has 14 amino acids. CDR3 residues: CSARRTGVTDTQYF. In DNA form, the CDR3 reads TGCAGTGCTAGACGGACAGGGGTCACAGATACGCAGTATTTT.

The chain couples TRBV6-1 to TRBJ1-6; 9 bases match TRBD1. V dropped 4 bases and J dropped 8; count of bases not matched to a gene: 0. The germline V gene has CDR1 MNHNS and CDR2 SASEGT. The CDR3 is 13 amino acids. DNA of the CDR3: TGTGCCAGCAGTGGGGACAGGGATTCACCCCTCCACTTT. Protein: CASSGDRDSPLHF.

This clonotype has more than one count but fewer than ten. The chain has TRBV20-1 and TRBJ2-7; TRBD2 might be the D (5 bases). V lost 6 bases and J 1 base, leaving 19 bases between the germline ends. From germline, CDR1 is DFQATT and CDR2 SNEGSKA (reference sequence). This CDR3 contains 15 residues. The CDR3 DNA reads TGCAGTGCGGCCGACTACCCCGGTAGGTCCTACGAGCAGTACTTC. It codes for CSAADYPGRSYEQYF.

The J gene is TRBJ2-1, the V gene TRBV28; TRBD2 matches at 8 bases. Losses at the gene ends were 5 bases for V and 9 bases for J; bases not matched to a gene: 15. The CDR3 length is 16 residues. Germline-derived CDR1 and CDR2 are MDHEN and SYDVKM. Here the CDR3 reads CASSEMTRLASGEQFF. The CDR3, as DNA: TGTGCCAGCAGTGAAATGACGAGACTAGCGTCTGGTGAGCAGTTCTTC.

Ten or more counts support this clonotype. V usage is TRBV6-5 and J usage is TRBJ2-5; D is unclear. The CDR3 is made up of 11 amino acids. The germline V gene has CDR1 MNHEY and CDR2 SVGAGI. V gave up 0 bases and J gave up 9 bases, with 5 bases separating them. CDR3 amino acids: CASSYSNAQYF. Written as DNA, the CDR3 is TGTGCCAGCAGTTACTCGAATGCCCAGTACTTC.

The table lists this clonotype with a few counts. The chain has TRBV7-9 and TRBJ1-2, with 7 bases matching TRBD1. V trimming: 6 bases; J trimming: 2 bases; junction bases outside the gene matches: 6. The CDR3 length is 14 residues. Germline assignment: CDR1 SEHNR and CDR2 FQNEAQ (reference sequence). The CDR3 DNA sequence: TGTGCCAGCAGTCCTCCGGGACAGAACTATGGCTACACCTTC. Protein sequence: CASSPPGQNYGYTF.

Many counts were recorded for this clonotype. CDR3 sequence (DNA): TGTGCCAGCAGTTTATGGGACAACTATGGCTACACCTTC. Protein: CASSLWDNYGYTF. V and J are TRBV28 and TRBJ1-2; D gene ambiguous. Trimming took 0 bases from V and 2 from J, leaving 4 bases between them. The CDR3 runs 13 residues. Germline CDR1 reads MDHEN; CDR2 reads SYDVKM.

Only a few counts were recorded for this clonotype. This chain connects TRBV6-2 or TRBV6-3 to TRBJ2-7, with TRBD2 matching over 7 bases. The V and J ends lost 2 bases and 3 bases, in that order; junction bases with no gene match: 25. Germline V gives CDR1 MNHEY, CDR2 SVGEGT. CDR3 size: 21 residues. In nucleotides, the CDR3 is TGTGCCAGCAGTTACACCCCGGGAACCGAAACGGGCGGGAGTAGAATCTACGAGCAGTACTTC. This codes for CASSYTPGTETGGSRIYEQYF.

This clonotype has just a few counts. This rearrangement joins TRBV20-1 to TRBJ2-5; TRBD2 might be the D (5 bases). Germline CDR1 and CDR2: DFQATT and SNEGSKA (reference sequence). The CDR3 has 17 residues. The germline V and J ends were trimmed by 1 base and 3 bases, with 21 bases remaining between them. The CDR3 here is CSARGVNTGNEKETQYF. CDR3 in DNA: TGCAGTGCTAGAGGGGTAAATACGGGGAATGAAAAAGAGACCCAGTACTTC.

This clonotype was detected ten times or more. The chain links TRBV5-4 to TRBJ2-7; no clear D gene. Trimming took 5 bases from V and 2 from J, leaving 8 bases between them. In germline, CDR1 is SGHNT, CDR2 YYREEE (reference sequence). The CDR3 has 12 residues. DNA for the CDR3: TGTGCCAGCAGTCCGGACGCCTACGAGCAGTACTTC. Protein: CASSPDAYEQYF.

There are a few counts of this clonotype. This chain links TRBV30 with TRBJ2-6; no clear D. V was clipped by 0 bases and J by 2 bases, with 11 bases between them. Germline CDR1 reads GTSNPN; CDR2 reads SVGIG (reference sequence). The CDR3 runs to 16 residues. CDR3 residues: CAWSVVPMAGANVLTF. In DNA, the CDR3 is TGTGCCTGGAGTGTGGTCCCAATGGCTGGGGCCAACGTCCTGACTTTC.

This clonotype was seen many times. The chain recombines TRBV29-1 with TRBJ1-4, with 10 bases lining up with TRBD1. In germline, CDR1 is SQVTM, CDR2 ANQGSEA. Trimming took 5 bases from V and 7 from J; bases not matched to a gene: 7. The CDR3 is made up of 14 amino acids. The DNA for the CDR3 is TGCAGCGTTTTCCCGGGACAGGGGACTGAAAAACTGTTTTTT. This gives the protein CSVFPGQGTEKLFF. The entire variable domain, with the rest obtained from reference TRBV29-1 and TRBJ1-4, is as follows: SAVISQKPSRDICQRGTSLTIQCQVDSQVTMMFWYRQQPGQSLTLIATANQGSEATYESGFVIDKFPISRPNLTFSTLTVSNMSPEDSSIYLCSVFPGQGTEKLFFGSGTQLSVL.